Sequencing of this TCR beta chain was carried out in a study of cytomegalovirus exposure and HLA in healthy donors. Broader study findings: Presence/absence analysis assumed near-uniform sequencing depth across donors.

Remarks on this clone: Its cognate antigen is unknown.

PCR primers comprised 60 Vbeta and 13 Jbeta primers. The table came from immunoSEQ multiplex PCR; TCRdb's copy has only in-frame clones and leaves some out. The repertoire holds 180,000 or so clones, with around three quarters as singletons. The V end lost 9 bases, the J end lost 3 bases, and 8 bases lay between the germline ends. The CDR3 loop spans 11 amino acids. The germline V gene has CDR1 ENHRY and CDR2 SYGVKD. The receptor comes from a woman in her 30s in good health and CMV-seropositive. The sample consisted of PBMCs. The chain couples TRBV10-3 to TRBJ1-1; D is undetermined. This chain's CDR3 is CAMRTDTEAFF. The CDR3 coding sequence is TGTGCCATGCGAACCGACACTGAAGCTTTCTTT.